This T cell receptor (beta chain) was documented in a study of blood T cell repertoires in COVID-19. This clone was counted a few times. V lost 2 bases, J lost 4 bases, and 6 bases lay in between. The germline CDR1 and CDR2 sequences are SQVTM and ANQGSEA. This CDR3 has 12 residues. Here immunoSEQ multiplex PCR was the method, and the copy in TCRdb shows in-frame clones only, minus some. Of roughly 65,000 clones in the sample, roughly 80% were seen once. The sample comprised peripheral blood. The clonotype was recovered from a human donor in a cohort sampled during active COVID-19. The chain links TRBV29-1 to TRBJ2-1; D call uncertain. The CDR3: CSVESGYNEQFF. The CDR3 DNA sequence: TGCAGCGTTGAATCGGGTTACAATGAGCAGTTCTTC.